Each of the 13 T cell receptor beta chains below was sequenced from the same sample in a study of Graves' ophthalmopathy and Graves' hyperthyroidism. The TCR beta CDR3 regions underwent amplification from RNA transcripts. Amplification began with first-round RT-PCR using HTBI primers, then second-round multiplex PCR was performed. MiXCR, applied by TCRdb to the multiplex PCR reads, yields one record per CDR3 protein. The data hold hundreds of thousands of distinct CDR3 sequences, with under 50% observed a single time. The specimen was peripheral blood. Receptor source: an adult man with Graves' ophthalmopathy.

This clonotype was counted ten times or more. The chain combines TRBV7-3 with TRBJ1-2; D is possibly TRBD1 (5 bases). Germline V gene data show CDR1 as SGHTA and CDR2 as FQGTGA. This CDR3 comprises 13 residues. Trimming took off 2 bases at V and 8 bases at J, with 12 bases between the two ends. The chain's CDR3 is CASSLDGARGYTF. Written as DNA, the CDR3 is TGTGCCAGCAGCTTAGATGGGGCCCGGGGCTACACCTTC.

This clonotype was seen a few times. The rearrangement joins TRBV29-1 to TRBJ2-3; 7 bases line up with TRBD2. The CDR3 loop spans 16 amino acids. The V gene's germline CDR1 is SQVTM and CDR2 ANQGSEA. After removal of 7 bases from V and 4 bases from J, the junction contained 17 bases not matched to a gene. This CDR3 is CSARTGGSLSPDTQYF. The CDR3, as DNA: TGCAGCGCCCGAACGGGCGGGAGCTTGAGCCCAGATACGCAGTATTTT.

As for this clonotype: A clone one base away is much larger, so this may be a read error. This chain uses TRBV11-1 with TRBJ2-7, with D maybe TRBD2 (6 bases). In germline, CDR1 is SGHAT, CDR2 FQDESV (reference sequence). The CDR3 has 15 amino acids. The CDR3 DNA reads TGTGCCAGCAGCTTTTCGGGGGTTCCGTCCTGCGAGCAGTACTTC. Translating gives CASSFSGVPSCEQYF.

The chain has TRBV25-1 and TRBJ1-6; D may be TRBD1 (5 bases). CDR3 length equals 16 residues. The germline V and J ends were trimmed by 5 bases and 1 base, with 12 bases remaining between them. CDR1 is MGHDK, CDR2 SYGVNS, per germline. The CDR3 sequence: CASSPPGSSYNSPLHF. The CDR3, as DNA: TGTGCCAGCAGTCCACCAGGGAGTTCCTATAATTCACCCCTCCACTTT.

This clonotype was observed many times. J is TRBJ1-2 and V is TRBV12-3 or TRBV12-4, with 11 bases aligning to TRBD1. This CDR3 has 15 amino acids. The junction had 8 bases not matched to a gene; V was cut back by 6 bases and J by 5 bases. The CDR3 DNA follows: TGTGCCAGCAGGGGCACCGGGACAGGGGGGTATGGCTACACCTTC. Protein sequence: CASRGTGTGGYGYTF.

This clonotype was seen more than once but under ten times. V and J are TRBV29-1 and TRBJ2-1; TRBD1 might be the D (5 bases). The CDR3 is 11 amino acids. Between the trimmed V and J ends, which lost 6 bases and 3 bases, there was a span of 6 bases. CDR1 is SQVTM, CDR2 ANQGSEA, per germline. CDR3 DNA: TGCAGCGTGACAGTCTACAATGAGCAGTTCTTC. Translating it yields CSVTVYNEQFF.

This clonotype was counted ten times or more. The V gene is TRBV9, the J gene TRBJ1-1; D uncertain. This CDR3 is built from 15 residues. Germline V gene sequence: CDR1 SGDLS, CDR2 YYNGEE. V was clipped by 2 bases and J by 6 bases, with 17 bases between them. The CDR3 protein is CASSVREDPRAEAFF. The DNA for the CDR3 is TGTGCCAGCAGCGTTCGAGAGGACCCGAGGGCTGAAGCTTTCTTT. The full variable domain, its missing parts supplied by reference TRBV9 and TRBJ1-1, is DSGVTQTPKHLITATGQRVTLRCSPRSGDLSVYWYQQSLDQGLQFLIQYYNGEERAKGNILERFSAQQFPDLHSELNLSSLELGDSALYFCASSVREDPRAEAFFGQGTRLTVV.

This clonotype showed up just a few times. At one end, the junction sequence differs from germline, possibly due to a read error. The chain employs TRBV10-3 and TRBJ1-2; TRBD1 is a possible D gene (5 bases). There are 13 residues in the CDR3. Per germline, CDR1 ENHRY and CDR2 SYGVKD. CDR3 sequence: CASSEKGYYGYTF. The DNA of the CDR3 is TGTGCCAGCAGTGAAAAGGGGTACTATGGCTACACCTTC.

This clonotype was seen at least ten times. V and J are TRBV10-3 and TRBJ1-6; the D is unclear. V was cut by 7 bases and J by 1 base, with 8 bases left in between. This CDR3 has 14 amino acids. Germline-derived CDR1 and CDR2 are ENHRY and SYGVKD. The CDR3 nucleotides read TGTGCCATCAAGACCGAGTCCTATAATTCACCCCTCCACTTT. Amino acid sequence: CAIKTESYNSPLHF.

The gene calls are TRBV5-1 and TRBJ2-7, with D tentatively TRBD1 or TRBD2 (5 bases each). Germline V lookup: CDR1 SGHRS, CDR2 YFSETQ. V was shortened by 0 bases and J by 2 bases, with 12 bases between the two germline ends. The CDR3 has 15 residues. The CDR3 sequence is CASSLAGTATYEQYF. The CDR3 nucleotides read TGCGCCAGCAGCTTGGCCGGGACGGCCACCTACGAGCAGTACTTC. Filled out from reference TRBV5-1 and TRBJ2-7, the complete variable domain reads KAGVTQTPRYLIKTRGQQVTLSCSPISGHRSVSWYQQTPGQGLQFLFEYFSETQRNKGNFPGRFSGRQFSNSRSEMNVSTLELGDSALYLCASSLAGTATYEQYFGPGTRLTVT.

The rearrangement uses TRBV20-1 and TRBJ2-1, with TRBD1 identical over 8 bases. The CDR3 is 12 amino acids. Losses at the gene ends were 6 bases for V and 8 bases for J; bases not matched to a gene: 6. Germline V gives CDR1 DFQATT, CDR2 SNEGSKA (reference sequence). The CDR3 nucleotides are TGCAGTGCCCTAGACAGGGGCCATGAGCAGTTCTTC. As protein: CSALDRGHEQFF.

This clonotype came up many times. This chain connects TRBV7-2 to TRBJ2-5; D might be TRBD1 or TRBD2, each matching 5 bases. V gave up 5 bases and J gave up 5 bases, with 12 bases separating them. This CDR3 is 13 amino acids long. Looked up from germline, CDR1 is SGHTA and CDR2 is FQGNSA. In DNA, the CDR3 is TGTGCCAGCAGCATCTCCAGGGAGGAGACCCAGTACTTC. The encoded protein is CASSISREETQYF. Full variable domain (missing parts from reference TRBV7-2 and TRBJ2-5): GAGVSQSPSNKVTEKGKDVELRCDPISGHTALYWYRQSLGQGLEFLIYFQGNSAPDKSGLPSDRFSAERTGGSVSTLTIQRTQQEDSAVYLCASSISREETQYFGPGTRLLVL.

The chain joins TRBV6-5 to TRBJ1-5, with 8 bases that match TRBD1. CDR3 length: 16 residues. V trimming: 5 bases; J trimming: 2 bases; junction bases outside the gene matches: 8. The germline gives CDR1 MNHEY, CDR2 SVGAGI. In DNA, the CDR3 is TGTGCCAGCAGTATAAGACAGGGGAGCGGCAATCAGCCCCAGCATTTT. Translated: CASSIRQGSGNQPQHF.